This T cell receptor beta chain came from a study of T cells after yellow fever vaccination. Study as a whole: Fractions of low cell number were prepared using SMART-Seq v4 Ultra Low Input. Whole-study results and caveats: Sorted repertoires could include abundant contaminating clonotypes from bulk cells. The CD4 and CD8 compartments had a small share of their clonotypes in common.

CDR3 length equals 14 residues. V shed 5 bases and J shed 2 bases, with 13 bases lying between them. From germline, CDR1 is SGHRS and CDR2 YFSETQ. Turning to this clonotype: The antigen remains undetermined.

Template switching by 5'RACE produced TCR cDNA, adding a universal primer site and UMIs. TCRdb independently ran MiXCR on the 5' RACE reads; one entry per CDR3 protein. Here the sample spans about 300,000 distinct CDR3 sequences, approximately 8% being singletons. The sequence was collected from a man aged 18 to 30 who received the YFV17D yellow fever vaccine. Specimen: CD4+ T cells sorted from PBMCs, collected 5 days after the yellow fever booster vaccination. The chain is built from TRBV5-1 and TRBJ2-5; D possibly uses TRBD1 or TRBD2 (6 bases each). CDR3 sequence reads: CASRRRGEQETQYF. The CDR3, as DNA: TGCGCCAGCAGGAGAAGGGGGGAACAAGAGACCCAGTACTTC.